This passage covers 31 T cell receptor beta chains from one sample sequenced in a study of T-cell memory formation after mild COVID-19. TCRdb recomputed calls from the 5' RACE reads with MiXCR, one row per CDR3 protein. Of about 390,000 distinct CDR3 sequences in the sample, over 20% were seen once. The sample was PBMCs or a T cell subset sorted from them (not recorded which). These TCRs come from an adult woman who had mild COVID-19 (a few samples of this study predate the infection). Cell type and time point are not known.

The chain employs TRBV25-1 and TRBJ1-2, with D possibly TRBD1 on 5 matching bases. V lost 1 base and J 2 bases, leaving 11 bases between the germline ends. Germline CDR1 and CDR2: MGHDK and SYGVNS. CDR3 length: 15 amino acids. The CDR3: CASSEWGVGNYGYTF. In DNA form, the CDR3 reads TGTGCCAGCAGTGAATGGGGGGTTGGCAACTATGGCTACACCTTC.

CDR3 nucleotides: TGTGCCAGCCAATCTAACGGGTTCAATGAGCAGTTCTTC. Encoded protein: CASQSNGFNEQFF. This sequence joins TRBV12-3 or TRBV12-4 and TRBJ2-1; D gene unclear. Between the trimmed V and J ends, which lost 8 bases and 6 bases, there was a span of 14 bases. This CDR3 spans 13 amino acids.

This clonotype turned up a few times. The chain has TRBV20-1 and TRBJ2-7, with TRBD1 as a possible D gene (6 bases). The CDR3 contains 13 residues. With 4 bases removed from V and 1 base from J, the gap between germline ends came to 11 bases. Looked up from germline, CDR1 is DFQATT and CDR2 is SNEGSKA (reference sequence). The CDR3 protein is CSANRANSYEQYF. The CDR3 DNA reads as TGCAGTGCTAACAGGGCGAATTCCTACGAGCAGTACTTC.

A few counts support this clonotype. The rearrangement joins TRBV5-5 to TRBJ2-7; D is undetermined. This CDR3 has 14 residues. In germline, CDR1 is SGHKS, CDR2 YYEKEE (reference sequence). The germline V and J ends were trimmed by 0 bases and 0 bases, with 7 bases remaining between them. The CDR3 loop reads CASSLVVSSYEQYF. As DNA, the CDR3 is TGTGCCAGCAGCTTGGTTGTCAGCTCCTACGAGCAGTACTTC.

This clonotype was detected only a few times. The genes are TRBV20-1 and TRBJ2-3; 11 nucleotides line up with TRBD2. This CDR3 has 15 residues. Trimming removed 1 base from V and 6 bases from J; junction bases left unmatched: 6. Germline lookup yields CDR1 DFQATT and CDR2 SNEGSKA (reference sequence). The CDR3 nucleotides read TGCAGTGCTAGAGGACTAGCGGGGAGCTTGGATACGCAGTATTTT. This encodes CSARGLAGSLDTQYF.

This chain links TRBV2 with TRBJ2-1; D might be TRBD1 (6 bases). Germline values: CDR1 SNHLY, CDR2 FYNNEI. This CDR3 comprises 15 residues. V gave up 2 bases and J gave up 4 bases, with 12 bases separating them. CDR3 protein: CASSETGTPYNEQFF. As DNA, the CDR3 is TGTGCCAGCAGTGAAACGGGGACACCTTACAATGAGCAGTTCTTC.

This clonotype was found many times. In nucleotides, the CDR3 is TGCGCAGGGAGGCGGGCCTTTGAGCAGTTCTTC. Its translation: CAGRRAFEQFF. This rearrangement joins TRBV29-1 to TRBJ2-1; tentatively, D is TRBD2 (6 bases). The CDR3 has 11 amino acids. The germline V gene encodes CDR1 SQVTM and CDR2 ANQGSEA.

The chain is built from TRBV18 and TRBJ1-6; 8 nucleotides align to TRBD1. The V segment lost 2 bases and the J segment 6 bases; nucleotides outside the gene matches: 6. This CDR3 region has 16 residues. CDR1 is KGHSH and CDR2 is LQKENI in the germline V gene. The CDR3 loop is CASSPTATGGNSPLHF. The CDR3, as DNA: TGTGCCAGCTCACCAACGGCTACAGGGGGTAATTCACCCCTCCACTTT.

V and J are TRBV7-9 and TRBJ2-7, with D possibly being TRBD2 (5 bases). CDR3 size: 13 residues. Germline V gene lookup returns CDR1 SEHNR and CDR2 FQNEAQ (reference sequence). The V gene lost 8 bases and the J gene lost 2 bases, with 13 bases spanning the gap. CDR3 in amino acids: CASGLAFPYEQYF. CDR3 DNA sequence: TGTGCCAGCGGCCTAGCATTCCCCTACGAGCAGTACTTC.

This clonotype has only a few counts. This chain links TRBV30 with TRBJ2-7, with D unclear. The CDR3 is 11 amino acids. V lost 8 bases and J lost 2, with 10 bases in between. The germline V gene encodes CDR1 GTSNPN and CDR2 SVGIG (reference sequence). In DNA, the CDR3 is TGTGCCGTCAAAAAACCCTACGAGCAGTACTTC. Protein product: CAVKKPYEQYF.

This chain uses TRBV20-1 with TRBJ1-5; weak D call: TRBD1 (6 bases). Trimming left V 6 bases short and J 5 bases short, with 14 bases between. The CDR3 length is 13 residues. From germline, CDR1 is DFQATT and CDR2 SNEGSKA (reference sequence). Written as DNA, the CDR3 is TGCAGTGCAAGGGGGGACATAGATCAGCCCCAGCATTTT. This encodes CSARGDIDQPQHF.

This clonotype was observed once. This chain connects TRBV2 to TRBJ1-6; no clear D gene. V lost 7 bases, J lost 0 bases, and 13 bases lay in between. The CDR3 has 16 residues. Germline V gene sequence: CDR1 SNHLY, CDR2 FYNNEI. CDR3 loop: CASIQLVGSYNSPLHF. CDR3 in DNA: TGTGCCAGCATTCAGCTCGTTGGCTCCTATAATTCACCCCTCCACTTT.

V and J are TRBV6-2 or TRBV6-3 and TRBJ1-2; 7 bases agree with TRBD1. This CDR3 is 14 amino acids long. Per germline, CDR1 MNHEY and CDR2 SVGEGT. J was trimmed by 3 bases and V by 8 bases; bases with no gene match: 9. CDR3: CASGITGEDYGYTF. Written as DNA, the CDR3 is TGTGCCAGCGGAATTACAGGGGAGGACTATGGCTACACCTTC.

The chain couples TRBV7-9 to TRBJ1-2; no firm D call. Germline-derived CDR1 and CDR2 are SEHNR and FQNEAQ (reference sequence). The CDR3 has 15 amino acids. The V end lost 1 base, the J end lost 6 bases, and 15 bases lay between the germline ends. The CDR3 nucleotides read TGTGCCAGCAGCTTAGGTCCGGGGTCGGTGGATGGCTACACCTTC. This gives the protein CASSLGPGSVDGYTF.

This clonotype appeared a few times. V usage is TRBV25-1 and J usage is TRBJ1-4; possible D gene TRBD1, 5 bases. The germline V and J ends were trimmed by 3 bases and 5 bases, with 13 bases remaining between them. The CDR3 loop spans 15 amino acids. The V gene's germline CDR1 is MGHDK and CDR2 SYGVNS. The CDR3 is CASSDGGGVNEKLFF. Written as DNA, the CDR3 is TGTGCCAGCAGTGATGGGGGAGGAGTGAATGAAAAACTGTTTTTT.

This clonotype was counted between two and nine times. The chain carries TRBV6-1 and TRBJ2-3; D not certain. The V gene's germline CDR1 is MNHNS and CDR2 SASEGT. The germline V and J ends were trimmed by 1 base and 2 bases, with 10 bases remaining between them. The CDR3 is 15 residues long. CDR3 DNA sequence: TGTGCCAGCAGTGAAGTGTACCGACTCACAGATACGCAGTATTTT. This encodes CASSEVYRLTDTQYF.

This clonotype was recorded many times. This chain connects TRBV12-3 or TRBV12-4 to TRBJ1-1; D is uncertain. CDR3 length: 13 residues. V shed 5 bases and J shed 1 base, with 8 bases lying between them. The CDR3 here is CASSRVENTEAFF. Here the CDR3 DNA reads TGTGCCAGCAGTCGAGTGGAGAACACTGAAGCTTTCTTT.

The CDR3 is CSAPTYQETQYF. In nucleotides, the CDR3 is TGCAGTGCACCCACGTACCAAGAGACCCAGTACTTC. The gene calls are TRBV20-1 and TRBJ2-5; D ambiguous. V was trimmed by 6 bases and J by 0 bases, leaving 8 bases between them. CDR3 length equals 12 residues. Germline CDR1 DFQATT, CDR2 SNEGSKA (reference sequence).

This clonotype was picked up a small number of times. V is TRBV6-2 or TRBV6-3 and J is TRBJ2-1; the match to TRBD2 covers 10 bases. V shed 2 bases and J 4 bases; nucleotides not matched to a gene: 2. This CDR3 has 15 amino acids. Germline CDR1 reads MNHEY; CDR2 reads SVGEGT. The CDR3 sequence is CASSYQAGGYNEQFF. The CDR3 nucleotides read TGTGCCAGCAGTTACCAAGCGGGAGGGTACAATGAGCAGTTCTTC.

The genes are TRBV12-3 or TRBV12-4 and TRBJ2-7; D remains ambiguous. The CDR3 has 13 amino acids. Deletions cut 7 bases from V and 6 bases from J, with 16 bases between. In nucleotides, the CDR3 is TGTGCCAGCAACACGGACCCGGCTGGCGAGCAGTACTTC. Its translation is CASNTDPAGEQYF.

The J gene is TRBJ2-3, the V gene TRBV7-3, with TRBD2 identical over 8 bases. V trimming: 5 bases; J trimming: 1 base; junction bases outside the gene matches: 5. The CDR3 is made up of 15 amino acids. Germline CDR1 reads SGHTA; CDR2 reads FQGTGA. The CDR3 DNA sequence: TGTGCCAGCAGCAGGACTAGCCAGGGCACAGATACGCAGTATTTT. Its translation is CASSRTSQGTDTQYF. The complete variable domain, with remaining parts taken from reference TRBV7-3 and TRBJ2-3, reads GAGVSQTPSNKVTEKGKYVELRCDPISGHTALYWYRQSLGQGPEFLIYFQGTGAADDSGLPNDRFFAVRPEGSVSTLKIQRTERGDSAVYLCASSRTSQGTDTQYFGPGTRLTVL.

This clonotype was counted at least ten times. The chain is built from TRBV29-1 and TRBJ2-3; 10 bases agree with TRBD2. V shed 5 bases, J shed 1 base, and the junction held 3 bases outside the gene matches. CDR3 length: 14 amino acids. In germline, CDR1 is SQVTM, CDR2 ANQGSEA. The chain's CDR3 is CSVHLAGGTDTQYF. The CDR3 nucleotides are TGCAGCGTTCATCTAGCGGGAGGCACAGATACGCAGTATTTT.

The chain recombines TRBV18 with TRBJ1-2, with D possibly matching TRBD1 (5 bases). This CDR3 has 17 amino acids. With 3 bases removed from V and 5 bases from J, the gap between germline ends came to 22 bases. Per germline, CDR1 KGHSH and CDR2 LQKENI. The CDR3, as DNA: TGTGCCAGCTCACCGGCCCCCGCAGGGAAGGAGGCATATGGCTACACCTTC. Protein: CASSPAPAGKEAYGYTF.

J is TRBJ1-1 and V is TRBV7-9; 9 nucleotides agree with TRBD1. Germline CDR1 and CDR2: SEHNR and FQNEAQ (reference sequence). The ends lost 8 bases at V and 3 bases at J; junction bases unmatched: 16. The length of the CDR3 is 17 residues. CDR3 in amino acids: CASRVTRTGDWYTEAFF. CDR3 bases: TGTGCCAGCCGCGTGACTCGGACAGGGGATTGGTACACTGAAGCTTTCTTT.

The chain couples TRBV18 to TRBJ2-7; 10 nucleotides match TRBD1. The CDR3 contains 15 residues. Germline V lookup: CDR1 KGHSH, CDR2 LQKENI. J lost 2 bases, V lost 3 bases, and 4 bases had no gene match. The CDR3 bases are TGTGCCAGCTCACCCACGACAGGGGGCACCTACGAGCAGTACTTC. Translation: CASSPTTGGTYEQYF.

A few counts support this clonotype. The chain recombines TRBV11-2 with TRBJ2-7; possibly TRBD1 or TRBD2 for D (5 bases each). The CDR3 runs 16 residues. Germline CDR1 reads SGHAT; CDR2 reads FQNNGV. Trimming stripped 2 bases from V and 4 bases from J, with 18 bases between. The CDR3 DNA is TGTGCCAGCAGCTTATCCGGGACGTCTCTAGGTTACGAGCAGTACTTC. Its translation: CASSLSGTSLGYEQYF.

This clonotype turned up a few times. The rearrangement uses TRBV4-3 and TRBJ2-7; no firm D call. The V end was cut by 1 base, the J end by 0 bases, with 13 bases between. CDR1 LGHNA and CDR2 YSLEER come from the germline V gene. The CDR3 totals 16 residues. The CDR3 spells CASSQVYGSSSYEQYF. CDR3 DNA: TGCGCCAGCAGCCAAGTTTACGGCAGCAGCTCCTACGAGCAGTACTTC.

V usage is TRBV12-5 and J usage is TRBJ1-1; 7 positions agree with TRBD1. Germline CDR1 LGHNT, CDR2 FRNRAP. After removal of 3 bases from V and 10 bases from J, the junction contained 5 bases not matched to a gene. This CDR3 contains 12 residues. CDR3 bases: TGTGCTAGTGGTTTCCCACAGGGGACAGCTTTCTTT. Translated, it gives CASGFPQGTAFF.

This clonotype has a handful of counts. This chain links TRBV7-7 with TRBJ2-2, with TRBD1 matching over 8 bases. Germline CDR1 is SSHAT and CDR2 is FNYEAQ (reference sequence). J was trimmed by 1 base and V by 5 bases; bases with no gene match: 6. CDR3 length: 16 residues. CDR3 protein: CASSLGQGENTGELFF. In DNA form, the CDR3 reads TGTGCCAGCAGCCTCGGACAGGGAGAGAACACCGGGGAGCTGTTTTTT.

The genes are TRBV7-8 and TRBJ1-6, with 9 bases identical to TRBD1. Losses at the gene ends were 2 bases for V and 8 bases for J; bases not matched to a gene: 10. The CDR3 contains 17 residues. From germline, CDR1 is SGHVS and CDR2 FQNEAQ. The CDR3 sequence: CASSLIPVTGGDSPLHF. CDR3 in DNA: TGTGCCAGCAGCTTAATCCCCGTGACAGGGGGGGATTCACCCCTCCACTTT.

Here the CDR3 reads CASRNGPPLHF. The CDR3 bases are TGTGCCAGCAGAAACGGGCCCCCCCTCCACTTT. J is TRBJ1-6 and V is TRBV5-5; no clear D gene. This CDR3 spans 11 amino acids. V was trimmed by 5 bases and J by 13 bases, leaving 10 bases between them. CDR1 SGHKS and CDR2 YYEKEE come from the germline V gene (reference sequence).